The following is a T cell receptor (beta chain) sequence with its context. Its antigen is currently unknown. Sequencing of cultured CD4+ T cell DNA used the Oncomine TCR Beta short-read assay. TCRdb re-derived calls from the PCR reads in MiXCR, one entry per CDR3 protein. The sample has about 15,000 distinct CDR3 sequences, roughly a third seen once. The data originate from a study of vaccination and CD4 T cells after COVID-19. The CDR3 sequence is 13 residues long. V lost 5 bases and J lost 2, with 9 bases in between. Germline V gives CDR1 LGHNA, CDR2 YNFKEQ. The treatment: approximately nine-day PBMC culture with coronavirus spike peptide pools or control peptides (ViraFEST assay).

The material sequenced was CD4+ T cells from blood, cultured in vitro, taken after SARS-CoV-2 vaccination. This sequence joins TRBV4-2 and TRBJ2-5; no reliable D call. This TCR was recovered from a human donor who had recovered from COVID-19. The CDR3 here is CASSVVQQETQYF. The CDR3 nucleotides are TGTGCCAGCAGCGTTGTGCAACAAGAGACCCAGTACTTC.